These 28 T cell receptor beta chains were sequenced from one sample in a study of vaccination effects on CD4 cells after COVID-19. Method: immunoSEQ multiplex PCR; TCRdb's copy keeps in-frame clones and lacks some. This table has roughly 50,000 clones, 75% to 80% appearing once. Using viral peptide pools, the ViraFEST assay grew out antigen-specific CD4+ T cells prior to sequencing. Culture lasted around eleven days before CD4+ T cell isolation. People in the vaccine group had not been infected with SARS-CoV-2 before, and their nucleocapsid antibodies were negative. The antigens these receptors bind are not known. The starting material was CD4+ T cells from PBMCs cultured with HCoV-OC43 spike peptides, obtained before COVID-19 vaccination. Described subset: HCoV-OC43 spike overlapping peptide pool stimulation. These receptors all come from a human donor who received a COVID-19 vaccine.

The chain joins TRBV24-1 to TRBJ1-3, with 7 bases aligning to TRBD1. The CDR3 consists of 15 residues. Germline V gene lookup returns CDR1 KGHDR and CDR2 SFDVKD. V lost 4 bases, J lost 4 bases, and 6 bases stayed unmatched. CDR3 DNA sequence: TGTGCCACCAGTGAAGGGACAGCTGGAGGAAACACCATATATTTT. This translates into CATSEGTAGGNTIYF.

The rearrangement uses TRBV7-7 and TRBJ2-2; a possible D gene is TRBD2 (6 bases). The V gene lost 5 bases and the J gene lost 4 bases, with 8 bases spanning the gap. CDR1 SSHAT and CDR2 FNYEAQ come from the germline V gene (reference sequence). CDR3 length: 13 residues. CDR3 region: CASSRTITGELFF. The CDR3 region has the DNA TGTGCCAGCAGCCGGACTATCACCGGGGAGCTGTTTTTT.

The chain is built from TRBV27 and TRBJ2-3; D not certain. V was trimmed by 7 bases and J by 6 bases, leaving 20 bases between them. The germline V gene has CDR1 MNHEY and CDR2 SMNVEV (reference sequence). The CDR3 has 15 amino acids. In DNA form, the CDR3 reads TGTGCCAGCACCCAAAGGACCCCCGCCGCCGATACGCAGTATTTT. Protein product: CASTQRTPAADTQYF.

The chain recombines TRBV5-4 with TRBJ2-1; TRBD1 is a possible D gene (5 bases). Deletions cut 7 bases from V and 1 base from J, with 18 bases between. The germline V gene has CDR1 SGHNT and CDR2 YYREEE (reference sequence). The CDR3 extends over 16 amino acids. CDR3 region: CASSRDSFGSYNEQFF. For the CDR3, the DNA is TGTGCCAGCTCCCGAGACAGCTTTGGTTCCTACAATGAGCAGTTCTTC.

This rearrangement joins TRBV5-1 to TRBJ1-2; 9 bases map to TRBD1. Germline assignment: CDR1 SGHRS and CDR2 YFSETQ. The trim removed 4 bases at V and 0 bases at J, leaving 7 bases unmatched. CDR3 size: 16 residues. This chain's CDR3 is CASSDGTGPTNYGYTF. For the CDR3, the DNA is TGCGCCAGCAGCGACGGGACAGGGCCAACTAACTATGGCTACACCTTC.

V usage is TRBV4-1 and J usage is TRBJ2-5; 10 bases match TRBD1. V was pared by 4 bases and J by 3 bases, with 8 bases of the junction left unmatched. CDR1 MGHRA and CDR2 YSYEKL come from the germline V gene. The length of the CDR3 is 16 residues. The chain's CDR3 is CASSRRGGQGEETQYF. In nucleotides, the CDR3 is TGCGCCAGCAGCCGCCGAGGCGGACAGGGGGAAGAGACCCAGTACTTC.

J is TRBJ1-4 and V is TRBV5-5, with D unclear. The V end lost 6 bases, the J end lost 8 bases, and 17 bases lay between the germline ends. The CDR3 has 14 residues. CDR1 is SGHKS, CDR2 YYEKEE, per germline (reference sequence). The CDR3 reads CASIQVGGSEKLFF. The CDR3 region has the DNA TGTGCCAGCATTCAGGTCGGCGGATCAGAAAAACTGTTTTTT.

V usage is TRBV27 and J usage is TRBJ1-2; D unclear. Germline V gene sequence: CDR1 MNHEY, CDR2 SMNVEV (reference sequence). The CDR3 has 14 residues. V shed 4 bases and J shed 0 bases, with 9 bases lying between them. The chain's CDR3 is CASSSQRANYGYTF. CDR3 DNA: TGTGCCAGCAGTTCACAGCGGGCTAACTATGGCTACACCTTC.

The rearrangement joins TRBV7-2 to TRBJ2-4, with D possibly matching TRBD2 (6 bases). The CDR3 spans 12 residues. Between the trimmed V and J ends, which lost 5 bases and 11 bases, there was a span of 13 bases. Looked up from germline, CDR1 is SGHTA and CDR2 is FQGNSA. Written as DNA, the CDR3 is TGTGCCAGCAGCCCGGGGGAGAGTGTTCAGTACTTC. This gives the protein CASSPGESVQYF.

The CDR3 reads CAWSGGGGGKTTQYF. CDR3 DNA: TGTGCCTGGAGTGGAGGGGGCGGCGGGAAGACGACCCAGTACTTC. J is TRBJ2-5 and V is TRBV30; maybe TRBD1 (7 bases). V was clipped by 1 base and J by 7 bases, with 19 bases between them. The CDR3 runs to 15 residues. The germline CDR1 and CDR2 sequences are GTSNPN and SVGIG (reference sequence).

V is TRBV6-5 and J is TRBJ2-7; TRBD2 aligns across 9 bases. V was pared by 6 bases and J by 9 bases, with 9 bases of the junction left unmatched. The CDR3 covers 13 residues. Germline CDR1 MNHEY, CDR2 SVGAGI. This CDR3 reads CASRPASGVGQYV. DNA for the CDR3: TGTGCCAGCAGGCCGGCTAGCGGGGTGGGGCAGTACGTC.

The chain links TRBV5-8 to TRBJ2-1; weak D call: TRBD2 (5 bases). CDR1 and CDR2 from the germline V gene are SGHTS and YDEGEE. The length of the CDR3 is 13 residues. V lost 4 bases to trimming and J lost 8 bases, with 13 bases between them. The CDR3 here is CASSQWVGDEQFF. CDR3 coding DNA: TGTGCCAGCAGCCAGTGGGTCGGGGATGAGCAGTTCTTC. The full variable domain, in which reference TRBV5-8 and TRBJ2-1 provide the parts outside the CDR3, is EAGVTQSPTHLIKTRGQQATLRCSPISGHTSVYWYQQALGLGLQFLLWYDEGEERNRGNFPPRFSGRQFPNYSSELNVNALELEDSALYLCASSQWVGDEQFFGPGTRLTVL.

This clone occurred a few times. The genes are TRBV2 and TRBJ2-2, with D possibly matching TRBD1 (7 bases). This CDR3 comprises 15 residues. Germline V gene sequence: CDR1 SNHLY, CDR2 FYNNEI. Between the trimmed V and J ends, which lost 3 bases and 7 bases, there was a span of 15 bases. The DNA of the CDR3 is TGTGCCAGCAGTGAGGAAAGGGGGCGGGACGGGGAGCTGTTTTTT. It yields the protein CASSEERGRDGELFF.

The chain employs TRBV5-6 and TRBJ2-5; D remains ambiguous. The CDR3 totals 14 residues. V lost 1 base to trimming and J lost 5 bases, with 12 bases between them. Germline CDR1 is SGHDT and CDR2 is YYEEEE. In DNA, the CDR3 is TGTGCCAGCAGCTTGAAAGGGATCTCGGAGACCCAGTACTTC. It codes for CASSLKGISETQYF. Full variable domain (rest looked up from reference TRBV5-6 and TRBJ2-5): DAGVTQSPTHLIKTRGQQVTLRCSPKSGHDTVSWYQQALGQGPQFIFQYYEEEERQRGNFPDRFSGHQFPNYSSELNVNALLLGDSALYLCASSLKGISETQYFGPGTRLLVL.

V is TRBV19 and J is TRBJ2-2, with D perhaps matching TRBD1 (6 bases). The germline V gene encodes CDR1 LNHDA and CDR2 SQIVND (reference sequence). With 9 bases removed from V and 2 bases from J, the gap between germline ends came to 19 bases. This CDR3 contains 16 residues. Here the CDR3 DNA reads TGTGCCAGCACCGAATACGGACAGCTAAACACCGGGGAGCTGTTTTTT. Amino acids: CASTEYGQLNTGELFF.

This sequence joins TRBV9 and TRBJ2-3; TRBD2 agrees at 9 bases. With V trimmed by 2 bases and J by 4 bases, 11 bases remained unmatched. This CDR3 comprises 17 residues. Germline V lookup: CDR1 SGDLS, CDR2 YYNGEE. The CDR3 is CASSVSSVGGGADTQYF. Written as DNA, the CDR3 is TGTGCCAGCAGCGTCTCTTCGGTAGGCGGGGGGGCAGATACGCAGTATTTT.

V usage is TRBV21-1 and J usage is TRBJ2-3; the table's D call TRBD2 went unverified against the DNA. TRBV21-1 is an annotated pseudogene. The CDR3 is 18 residues long. CDR3 DNA: TGTGCCAGCAGCAAATGTAGGTGCGGGACTCTTGCCACAGATACGCAGTATTTT. Encoded protein: CASSKCRCGTLATDTQYF.

This clone was counted only a few times. The chain combines TRBV7-3 with TRBJ1-1, with D maybe TRBD1 (5 bases). V lost 4 bases and J lost 3, with 12 bases in between. Germline CDR1 reads SGHTA; CDR2 reads FQGTGA. The CDR3 contains 14 residues. CDR3 sequence: CASSSQGTDTEAFF. CDR3 bases: TGTGCCAGCAGCTCTCAGGGTACGGACACTGAAGCTTTCTTT.

The table lists this clone with a few counts. This sequence joins TRBV10-1 and TRBJ2-7, with a weak D call TRBD2 (6 bases). There are 13 residues in the CDR3. Trimming stripped 10 bases from V and 1 base from J, with 14 bases between. The germline CDR1 and CDR2 sequences are WNHNN and SYGVQD (reference sequence). DNA for the CDR3: TGCGCCATTTACACGGCGGGGTCCTACGAGCAGTACGTC. Translated: CAIYTAGSYEQYV.

The chain links TRBV7-8 to TRBJ1-3; possibly TRBD1 for D (5 bases). Trimming took 5 bases from V and 2 from J, leaving 10 bases between them. CDR1 and CDR2 from the germline V gene are SGHVS and FQNEAQ. CDR3 length: 14 residues. In DNA, the CDR3 is TGTGCCAGCAGCCTGGGACCGACTGGAAACACCATATATTTT. Translating it yields CASSLGPTGNTIYF.

This clone was found once. This chain connects TRBV4-3 to TRBJ1-6, with D perhaps matching TRBD1 (5 bases). This CDR3 contains 19 residues. The ends were cut back, 0 bases at V and 5 bases at J, with 20 bases in the middle. Germline V lookup: CDR1 LGHNA, CDR2 YSLEER. CDR3 in DNA: TGCGCCAGCAGCCAAGATACACCCAGTAGGGACGGGGATAATTCACCCCTCCACTTT. Encoded protein: CASSQDTPSRDGDNSPLHF.

The rearrangement joins TRBV5-4 to TRBJ2-6, with D unresolved. This CDR3 has 12 residues. In germline, CDR1 is SGHNT, CDR2 YYREEE (reference sequence). Trimming shortened V by 6 bases and J by 7 bases, and 8 bases separated the two germline ends. CDR3 in DNA: TGTGCCAGCAACTACCCAGCCAACGTCCTGACTTTC. The encoded protein is CASNYPANVLTF.

V is TRBV5-1 and J is TRBJ2-2; a possible D gene is TRBD2 (5 bases). Between the trimmed V and J ends, which lost 2 bases and 4 bases, there was a span of 6 bases. Germline V gene lookup returns CDR1 SGHRS and CDR2 YFSETQ. The CDR3 has 13 amino acids. The CDR3 spells CASSLEGTGELFF. The CDR3 DNA follows: TGCGCCAGCAGCTTAGAGGGCACCGGGGAGCTGTTTTTT. The full variable domain, in which reference TRBV5-1 and TRBJ2-2 provide the parts outside the CDR3, is KAGVTQTPRYLIKTRGQQVTLSCSPISGHRSVSWYQQTPGQGLQFLFEYFSETQRNKGNFPGRFSGRQFSNSRSEMNVSTLELGDSALYLCASSLEGTGELFFGEGSRLTVL.

The chain has TRBV20-1 and TRBJ2-5; no definite D call. Germline CDR1 reads DFQATT; CDR2 reads SNEGSKA (reference sequence). This CDR3 comprises 11 residues. Trimming removed 6 bases at V and 6 bases at J, with 11 bases between. The CDR3: CSAFDGKTQYF. As DNA, the CDR3 is TGCAGTGCCTTCGACGGAAAGACCCAGTACTTC.

The rearrangement joins TRBV19 to TRBJ1-4; D may be TRBD1 (5 bases). The CDR3 has 16 residues. From germline, CDR1 is LNHDA and CDR2 SQIVND (reference sequence). V dropped 5 bases and J dropped 2 bases, with 15 bases sitting between them. The CDR3 reads CASSSQLWGTNEKLFF. Here the CDR3 DNA reads TGTGCCAGTAGTTCCCAGCTGTGGGGGACTAATGAAAAACTGTTTTTT.

The chain uses TRBV19 and TRBJ2-1, with TRBD2 as a possible D gene (6 bases). The germline V gene encodes CDR1 LNHDA and CDR2 SQIVND (reference sequence). The V end lost 5 bases, the J end lost 9 bases, and 20 bases lay between the germline ends. This CDR3 spans 15 amino acids. The CDR3 DNA sequence: TGTGCCAGTAGTCGGGACTTGACCCTCCCTGCTGAGCAGTTCTTC. It encodes CASSRDLTLPAEQFF.

The chain uses TRBV9 and TRBJ2-5; D not resolved. Trimming took off 0 bases at V and 6 bases at J, with 15 bases between the two ends. Germline V gene lookup returns CDR1 SGDLS and CDR2 YYNGEE. This CDR3 contains 15 residues. CDR3 DNA sequence: TGTGCCAGCAGCGTAGGTTCCGGGCCCCTAAAGACCCAGTACTTC. Translating gives CASSVGSGPLKTQYF.

V usage is TRBV2 and J usage is TRBJ1-4; 9 positions agree with TRBD1. This CDR3 comprises 15 residues. V shed 5 bases, J shed 8 bases, and the junction held 9 bases outside the gene matches. Germline V CDR1 and CDR2: SNHLY, FYNNEI. In nucleotides, the CDR3 is TGTGCCAGCAGTTTAACAGGGGGCGCGAGGGAAAAACTGTTTTTT. Its translation: CASSLTGGAREKLFF.